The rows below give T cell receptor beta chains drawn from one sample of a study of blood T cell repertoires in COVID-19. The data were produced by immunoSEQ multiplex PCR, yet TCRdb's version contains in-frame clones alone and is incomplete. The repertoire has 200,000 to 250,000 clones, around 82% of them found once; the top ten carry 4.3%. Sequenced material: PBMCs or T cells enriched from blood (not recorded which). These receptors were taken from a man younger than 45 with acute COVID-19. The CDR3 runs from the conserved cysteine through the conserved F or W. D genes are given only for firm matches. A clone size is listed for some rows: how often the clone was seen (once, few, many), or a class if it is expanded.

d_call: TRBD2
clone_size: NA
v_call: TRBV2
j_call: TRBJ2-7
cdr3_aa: CASRGRTSGGDNQYF
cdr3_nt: TGTGCCAGCAGGGGGAGGACTAGCGGGGGAGATAATCAGTACTTC

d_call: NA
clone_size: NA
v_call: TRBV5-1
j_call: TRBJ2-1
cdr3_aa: CASSLQESYNEQFF
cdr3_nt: TGCGCCAGCAGCTTGCAGGAATCCTACAATGAGCAGTTCTTC

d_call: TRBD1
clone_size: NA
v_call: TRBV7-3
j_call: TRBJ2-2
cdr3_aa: CASSLRTGSNTGELFF
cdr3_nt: TGTGCCAGCAGCCTAAGGACAGGGTCGAACACCGGGGAGCTGTTTTTT

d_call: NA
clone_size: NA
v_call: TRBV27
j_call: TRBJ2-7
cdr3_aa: CASSLGRAYEQYF
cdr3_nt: TGTGCCAGCAGTCTCGGGAGAGCCTACGAGCAGTACTTC

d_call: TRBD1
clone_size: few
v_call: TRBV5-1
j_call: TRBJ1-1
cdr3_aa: CASPLTGGQTEAFF
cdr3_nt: TGCGCCAGCCCCCTAACAGGGGGCCAGACTGAAGCTTTCTTT

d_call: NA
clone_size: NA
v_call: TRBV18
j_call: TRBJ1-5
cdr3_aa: CASSPGQQISPQHF
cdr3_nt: TGTGCCAGCTCACCCGGACAGCAAATCAGCCCCCAGCATTTT

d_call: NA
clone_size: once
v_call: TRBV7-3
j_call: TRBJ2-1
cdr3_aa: CASSLSGGDEQFF
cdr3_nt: TGTGCCAGCAGCTTAAGTGGGGGCGATGAGCAGTTCTTC

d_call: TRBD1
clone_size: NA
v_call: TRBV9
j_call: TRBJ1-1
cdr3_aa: CASSVADRSMNTEAFF
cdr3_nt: TGTGCCAGCAGCGTAGCGGACAGGTCCATGAACACTGAAGCTTTCTTT

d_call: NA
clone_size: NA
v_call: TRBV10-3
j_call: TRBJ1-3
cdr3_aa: CAGGAPSSGNTIYF
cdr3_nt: TGTGCCGGGGGGGCGCCGAGCTCTGGAAACACCATATATTTT

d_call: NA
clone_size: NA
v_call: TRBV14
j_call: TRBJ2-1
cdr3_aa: CASSPPGRTAYNEQFF
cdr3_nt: TGTGCCAGCAGCCCCCCGGGGCGGACAGCATACAATGAGCAGTTCTTC

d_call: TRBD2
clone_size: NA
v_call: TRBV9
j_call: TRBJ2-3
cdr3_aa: CASSVDPSGLELDTQYF
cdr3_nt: TGTGCCAGCAGCGTTGACCCGTCGGGACTAGAATTAGATACGCAGTATTTT

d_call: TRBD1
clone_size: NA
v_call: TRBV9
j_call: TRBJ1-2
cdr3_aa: CASSVFGTGTGGYTF
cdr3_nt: TGTGCCAGCAGCGTATTCGGGACAGGGACGGGCGGCTACACCTTC

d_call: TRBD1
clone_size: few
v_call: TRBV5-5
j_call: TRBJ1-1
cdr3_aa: CASSSGQGVTEAFF
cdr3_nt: TGTGCCAGCAGCTCGGGACAGGGAGTCACTGAAGCTTTCTTT

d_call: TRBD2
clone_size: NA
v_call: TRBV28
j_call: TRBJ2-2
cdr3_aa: CASSFAFSFDPGLAGSRSTGELFF
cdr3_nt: TGTGCCAGCAGTTTTGCTTTCTCGTTCGACCCGGGACTAGCGGGTTCCCGGAGCACCGGGGAGCTGTTTTTT

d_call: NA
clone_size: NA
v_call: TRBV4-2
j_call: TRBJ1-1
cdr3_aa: CASSQTAGDTEAFF
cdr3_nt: TGTGCCAGCAGCCAAACCGCGGGTGACACTGAAGCTTTCTTT

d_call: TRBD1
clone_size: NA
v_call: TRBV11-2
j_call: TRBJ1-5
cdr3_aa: CASSWGQGNQPQHF
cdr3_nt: TGTGCCAGCAGCTGGGGACAGGGCAATCAGCCCCAGCATTTT

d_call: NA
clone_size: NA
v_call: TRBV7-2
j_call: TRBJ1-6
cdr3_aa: CASSLVQGNSPLHF
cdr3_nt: TGTGCCAGCAGCTTAGTACAGGGTAATTCACCCCTCCACTTT

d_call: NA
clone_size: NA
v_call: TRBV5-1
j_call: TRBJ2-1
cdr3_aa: CASSLALASYNEQFF
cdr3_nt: TGCGCCAGCAGCTTGGCTCTAGCCTCCTACAATGAGCAGTTCTTC